This T cell receptor beta chain was sequenced for a study of T cells after yellow fever vaccination. For the study at large: With SMART-Seq v4 Ultra Low Input, the fractions containing low cell numbers were prepared. Study-level findings and limits: Repertoires obtained by FACS sorting could include abundant clonotypes that entered as contaminants from the bulk population. Once the booster was given, most primary-vaccination clones reappeared, at approximately 97% for CD4 and over 85% for CD8.

This CDR3 is built from 15 residues. Trimming left V 6 bases short and J 0 bases short, with 16 bases between. Germline assignment: CDR1 DFQATT and CDR2 SNEGSKA (reference sequence). To note about this clonotype: Its antigen is unidentified.

A 5'RACE template-switching step, the method used to make TCR cDNA, added a universal primer site and UMIs. TCRdb re-derived calls from the 5' RACE reads in MiXCR, one entry per CDR3 protein. The table lists a few hundred thousand distinct CDR3 sequences, 8.7% of them singletons. The clonotype was recovered from a man aged 18 to 29 who received the YFV17D yellow fever vaccine. The chain joins TRBV20-1 to TRBJ2-3; no reliable D call. Source: PBMCs, taken on the day of the first yellow fever vaccination. CDR3 in amino acids: CSAKHTHSSTDTQYF. In DNA form, the CDR3 reads TGCAGTGCCAAGCATACCCACTCTAGCACAGATACGCAGTATTTT.